The present T cell receptor beta chain was sequenced within a study of graft-versus-host responses after intestinal transplantation. Study information: Multivisceral, liver-intestinal, or isolated intestinal grafts were transplanted into recipients. Recipients uniformly received anti-thymocyte globulin induction, followed by tacrolimus and steroids for approximately 3 years.

Germline V gene lookup returns CDR1 SNHLY and CDR2 FYNNEI. Trimming left V 2 bases short and J 2 bases short, with 13 bases between. The CDR3 runs to 15 residues. Turning to this clone: Its antigen is as yet unknown.

Using immunoSEQ multiplex PCR, the repertoire was profiled, and TCRdb retains in-frame clones only, with some absent. The profile covers tens of thousands of clones, with approximately 94% appearing a single time and approximately 0.2% taken by the ten largest. V gene TRBV2 combines with J gene TRBJ2-7; no definite D call. Sequencing used unstimulated CD4+ T cells sorted from spleen or lymph node cells, obtained before transplant. The receptor comes from a human donor who was the organ donor for an intestinal transplant. The CDR3 bases are TGTGCCAGCAGTGAAACGTGGCCTGAACCCTACGAGCAGTACTTC. Amino acid sequence: CASSETWPEPYEQYF.